The sequence of this T cell receptor beta chain was determined in a study of cytomegalovirus exposure and HLA in healthy donors. Study-wide results and caveats: A later analysis by the authors found several of the most significant clusters apparently linked to common viral pathogens. The likely explanation for a cluster of highly shared sequence variants was sequencing artifact. Sequencing depth roughly uniform across donors was assumed in presence/absence analyses. Information on immune exposure was restricted to one variable (CMV serostatus).

Note on this clone: Its antigen is not identified.

Primers included in the PCR were 60 Vbeta and 13 Jbeta primers. Sequencing used immunoSEQ multiplex PCR; TCRdb keeps in-frame clones, though not all of them. The table includes fewer than 200,000 clones, approximately 80% detected once. J gave up 2 bases and V 0 bases, and 4 bases lay outside the gene matches. This CDR3 region has 17 residues. Germline CDR1 is SGHRS and CDR2 is YFSETQ. The gene calls are TRBV5-1 and TRBJ2-5, with 13 bases aligning to TRBD2. This TCR came from a man younger than 40 in good health and CMV-seropositive. Sequencing was done on a sample of PBMCs. CDR3 region: CASSLVGTSGAQETQYF. DNA of the CDR3: TGCGCCAGCAGCTTGGTCGGGACTAGCGGGGCTCAAGAGACCCAGTACTTC. Looking up the rest from reference TRBV5-1 and TRBJ2-5 gives the full variable domain: KAGVTQTPRYLIKTRGQQVTLSCSPISGHRSVSWYQQTPGQGLQFLFEYFSETQRNKGNFPGRFSGRQFSNSRSEMNVSTLELGDSALYLCASSLVGTSGAQETQYFGPGTRLLVL.